The 17 T cell receptor beta chains below were found in one sample sequenced in a study of T cells after yellow fever vaccination. TCRdb passed the 5' RACE reads through MiXCR, listing each CDR3 protein once. The sample consists of approximately 58,000 distinct CDR3 sequences, about 5.6% of them appearing once. Material: PBMCs, either bulk or a sorted T-cell subset (CD4+, CD8+, memory, or dextramer-sorted; not recorded which), obtained on the day of the yellow fever booster vaccination. The source of these receptors is a man between 18 and 29 years old who received the YFV17D yellow fever vaccine.

In its sample, this clonotype was seen many times. V usage is TRBV12-3 or TRBV12-4 and J usage is TRBJ1-1; D not resolved. V lost 8 bases to trimming and J lost 5 bases, with 12 bases between them. The CDR3 covers 12 residues. The CDR3 DNA sequence: TGTGCCAGCGTAGGGATGAGTACTGAAGCTTTCTTT. This gives the protein CASVGMSTEAFF.

This clonotype was seen a few times. V and J are TRBV6-2 or TRBV6-3 and TRBJ1-6; D not certain. Trimming removed 10 bases at V and 14 bases at J, with 12 bases between. The germline V gene encodes CDR1 MNHEY and CDR2 SVGEGT. The CDR3 contains 10 residues. CDR3 sequence reads: CATREVTLHF. Written as DNA, the CDR3 is TGTGCCACCCGAGAGGTTACCCTCCACTTT.

This clonotype was seen many times. V and J are TRBV7-2 and TRBJ1-5; possibly TRBD1 for D (6 bases). Trimming stripped 1 base from V and 9 bases from J, with 13 bases between. Germline CDR1 and CDR2: SGHTA and FQGNSA. CDR3 size: 14 residues. The CDR3 spells CASSLGGRLLPQHF. CDR3 nucleotides: TGTGCCAGCAGCTTAGGGGGGCGTCTCCTGCCCCAGCATTTT.

This clonotype showed up many times. The CDR3 region is CASGQGAKPQHF. Written as DNA, the CDR3 is TGTGCCAGCGGGCAGGGGGCCAAGCCCCAGCATTTT. This chain uses TRBV6-2 or TRBV6-3 with TRBJ1-5, with 8 bases lining up with TRBD1. The CDR3 runs 12 residues. Germline assignment: CDR1 MNHEY and CDR2 SVGEGT. J lost 8 bases, V lost 8 bases, and 5 bases had no gene match.

This clonotype has at least ten counts. The rearrangement uses TRBV12-3 or TRBV12-4 and TRBJ2-2; D possibly uses TRBD1 or TRBD2 (6 bases each). Trimming took 3 bases from V and 6 from J, leaving 14 bases between them. CDR3 length: 15 residues. The CDR3 sequence: CASSLEGGFAGELFF. The CDR3, as DNA: TGTGCCAGCAGTTTGGAGGGGGGCTTCGCCGGGGAGCTGTTTTTT.

There are a few counts of this clonotype. The chain has TRBV7-9 and TRBJ2-2; D not certain. CDR1 SEHNR and CDR2 FQNEAQ come from the germline V gene (reference sequence). The V and J ends lost 0 bases and 6 bases respectively, with 8 bases between them. This CDR3 comprises 14 residues. Here the CDR3 DNA reads TGTGCCAGCAGCTTAGCATTAAAACCCGGGGAGCTGTTTTTT. This gives the protein CASSLALKPGELFF.

Here the CDR3 DNA reads TGTGCCAGCAGTGGTCAGCACAGGATCGAGCAGTACGTC. Encoded protein: CASSGQHRIEQYV. The chain carries TRBV6-1 and TRBJ2-7; perhaps TRBD1 as D (5 bases). The CDR3 consists of 13 residues. Germline V gives CDR1 MNHNS, CDR2 SASEGT. Trimming removed 4 bases from V and 6 bases from J, with 13 bases in between.

This clonotype occurred many times. The chain is built from TRBV20-1 and TRBJ1-2, with TRBD1 identical over 7 bases. Germline CDR1 DFQATT, CDR2 SNEGSKA (reference sequence). The CDR3 spans 13 residues. The V and J ends lost 2 bases and 8 bases, in that order; junction bases with no gene match: 8. The CDR3 region has the DNA TGCAGTGCTAGATCCCAGGGGGTAGGAGGCTACACCTTC. Translating gives CSARSQGVGGYTF.

The chain carries TRBV25-1 and TRBJ1-1; no clear D gene. From germline, CDR1 is MGHDK and CDR2 SYGVNS. CDR3 size: 15 residues. V lost 2 bases and J lost 6, with 16 bases in between. CDR3 residues: CASSEISGKGAEAFF. CDR3 DNA: TGTGCCAGCAGTGAAATCTCGGGGAAAGGTGCTGAAGCTTTCTTT.

This clonotype appeared a few times. The chain joins TRBV19 to TRBJ1-3, with no clear D. CDR1 and CDR2 from the germline V gene are LNHDA and SQIVND (reference sequence). The CDR3 consists of 16 residues. Trimming stripped 6 bases from V and 4 bases from J, with 19 bases between. CDR3 sequence reads: CASSPHGGMPGNTIYF. The CDR3 DNA reads as TGTGCCAGTAGCCCCCATGGCGGGATGCCCGGAAACACCATATATTTT.

The chain is built from TRBV4-1 and TRBJ2-1; D remains unclear. The CDR3 length is 12 residues. The V and J ends lost 3 bases and 7 bases respectively, with 7 bases between them. In germline, CDR1 is MGHRA, CDR2 YSYEKL. The CDR3 DNA reads as TGCGCCAGCAGCCAGACTCCTAATGAGCAGTTCTTC. Translating gives CASSQTPNEQFF.

This clonotype was recorded a few times. The gene calls are TRBV6-2 or TRBV6-3 and TRBJ2-5, with D possibly TRBD1 on 6 matching bases. Trimming stripped 6 bases from V and 5 bases from J, with 22 bases between. CDR3 length equals 16 residues. CDR1 and CDR2 (germline): MNHEY, SVGEGT. The CDR3 DNA sequence: TGTGCCAGCAGCTCCCGGAAGGGTGCGAGGGGGGAGACCCAGTACTTC. Translated, it gives CASSSRKGARGETQYF.

This clonotype was observed a handful of times. This chain uses TRBV7-9 with TRBJ1-1; possible D gene TRBD1, 5 bases. CDR3 length: 13 amino acids. The V and J ends lost 1 base and 4 bases respectively, with 7 bases between them. In germline, CDR1 is SEHNR, CDR2 FQNEAQ (reference sequence). The CDR3, as DNA: TGTGCCAGCAGCTTAGGGGACTCCACTGAAGCTTTCTTT. Translated: CASSLGDSTEAFF.

This clonotype showed up just a few times. The genes are TRBV28 and TRBJ2-7; 7 positions match TRBD1. The CDR3 contains 13 residues. Germline lookup yields CDR1 MDHEN and CDR2 SYDVKM. V trimming: 5 bases; J trimming: 7 bases; junction bases outside the gene matches: 8. The DNA of the CDR3 is TGTGCCAGCAGTCCCCCGACAGGGATGGAGCAGTACGTC. Protein: CASSPPTGMEQYV.

This sequence joins TRBV4-1 and TRBJ1-2; the match to TRBD1 covers 7 bases. Germline V CDR1 and CDR2: MGHRA, YSYEKL. The ends lost 0 bases at V and 7 bases at J; junction bases unmatched: 8. The CDR3 contains 15 residues. This CDR3 is CASSQDWAGGTGYTF. CDR3 coding DNA: TGCGCCAGCAGCCAAGATTGGGCAGGGGGGACTGGCTACACCTTC.

This clonotype was detected many times. V is TRBV7-9 and J is TRBJ1-2, with D maybe TRBD1 (6 bases). V was clipped by 6 bases and J by 8 bases, with 16 bases between them. Germline V gives CDR1 SEHNR, CDR2 FQNEAQ (reference sequence). The CDR3 spans 13 residues. CDR3 sequence (DNA): TGTGCCAGCAGTCATAAAACAGGGTGGGGCTACACCTTC. Translating it yields CASSHKTGWGYTF.

This clonotype occurred a few times. The chain links TRBV7-9 to TRBJ1-2; D call uncertain. With 3 bases removed from V and 6 bases from J, the gap between germline ends came to 11 bases. CDR1 and CDR2 from the germline V gene are SEHNR and FQNEAQ (reference sequence). The CDR3 is 13 amino acids. In nucleotides, the CDR3 is TGTGCCAGCAGCTTTTCGACACCGCATGGCTACACCTTC. The encoded protein is CASSFSTPHGYTF.